What follows are 27 T cell receptor beta chains derived from one specimen sequenced in a study of shared clonotypes between healthy human individuals. Generated by immunoSEQ multiplex PCR, the TCRdb table keeps only in-frame clones and is missing some. The data contain about 750,000 clones, 80% to 95% of them singletons. CD45RO-negative CD8 cells positively selected for CCR7 made up the naive population, which excluded terminally differentiated effector memory CD45RA+ cells. The specimen sequenced was naive CD8+ T cells sorted from blood. These receptors all come from a man aged 25 to 40 in good health.

The chain combines TRBV29-1 with TRBJ2-1; D is unclear. Germline V CDR1 and CDR2: SQVTM, ANQGSEA. CDR3 length: 17 amino acids. V was shortened by 4 bases and J by 8 bases, with 27 bases between the two germline ends. The CDR3 region is CSVVPFETLRDRDEQFF. The CDR3 coding sequence is TGCAGCGTTGTCCCCTTTGAGACTTTAAGGGATCGCGATGAGCAGTTCTTC.

This clone has a count of ten or more. The chain carries TRBV25-1 and TRBJ2-7; the D gene is possibly TRBD1 (5 bases). This CDR3 has 12 residues. Germline values: CDR1 MGHDK, CDR2 SYGVNS. V gave up 5 bases and J gave up 4 bases, with 9 bases separating them. The CDR3, as DNA: TGTGCCAGCAGTCCCGACAGTTACGAGCAGTACTTC. Translation gives CASSPDSYEQYF.

This rearrangement joins TRBV7-9 to TRBJ1-4; no reliable D call. The germline V gene encodes CDR1 SEHNR and CDR2 FQNEAQ (reference sequence). This CDR3 has 15 amino acids. V was cut by 0 bases and J by 4 bases, with 9 bases left in between. In DNA form, the CDR3 reads TGTGCCAGCAGCTTAGCGAGGCGGAATAATGAAAAACTGTTTTTT. Translated, it gives CASSLARRNNEKLFF.

A note on this clone: This may arise from a read error, as a much more abundant clone is one base away. Within the sample, other DNA sequences also encode this same CDR3. This chain joins TRBV27 and TRBJ2-1; TRBD2 matches 13 bases. Germline-derived CDR1 and CDR2 are MNHEY and SMNVEV (reference sequence). The length of the CDR3 is 15 residues. The junction had 3 bases not matched to a gene; V was cut back by 5 bases and J by 5 bases. Here the CDR3 DNA reads TGTGCCAGCAGTGACGGGACTAGCGGGAACAATGAGCAGTTCTTC. It encodes CASSDGTSGNNEQFF.

The CDR3 nucleotides are TGTGCCAGCAGTTTACGGGGGAGGGACGGCTACGAGCAGTACTTC. Encoded protein: CASSLRGRDGYEQYF. J is TRBJ2-7 and V is TRBV28, with TRBD2 matching over 7 bases. In germline, CDR1 is MDHEN, CDR2 SYDVKM. There are 15 residues in the CDR3. V was pared by 2 bases and J by 3 bases, with 7 bases of the junction left unmatched.

The table lists this clone with a count of one. The chain uses TRBV27 and TRBJ2-1, with 10 bases lining up with TRBD2. Germline V gene sequence: CDR1 MNHEY, CDR2 SMNVEV (reference sequence). The CDR3 contains 16 residues. J was trimmed by 4 bases and V by 6 bases; bases with no gene match: 9. The CDR3 DNA reads as TGTGCCAGCAGGTCAACACCGGGACTAGCGTACAATGAGCAGTTCTTC. Its translation is CASRSTPGLAYNEQFF.

The chain links TRBV5-6 to TRBJ2-7, with unresolved D. Germline loops: CDR1 SGHDT, CDR2 YYEEEE. The CDR3 is 12 residues long. Trimming stripped 0 bases from V and 7 bases from J, with 8 bases between. The CDR3 protein is CASSLVMAEQYF. The DNA of the CDR3 is TGTGCCAGCAGCTTGGTGATGGCAGAGCAGTACTTC.

This clone has just one count. The chain uses TRBV28 and TRBJ1-1; 7 nucleotides align to TRBD1. The CDR3 loop spans 16 amino acids. The germline V gene has CDR1 MDHEN and CDR2 SYDVKM. V dropped 6 bases and J dropped 0; count of bases not matched to a gene: 10. The CDR3 protein is CASRYRQGGMNTEAFF. The CDR3 DNA sequence: TGTGCCAGCAGATATCGACAGGGTGGCATGAACACTGAAGCTTTCTTT.

This clone was counted a few times. CDR3 protein: CASTPPGGYEQYF. The CDR3, as DNA: TGTGCCAGCACCCCCCCAGGGGGGTACGAGCAGTACTTC. The chain links TRBV27 to TRBJ2-7; possibly TRBD1 for D (7 bases). This CDR3 is built from 13 residues. Germline CDR1 and CDR2: MNHEY and SMNVEV (reference sequence). V dropped 7 bases and J dropped 4 bases, with 14 bases sitting between them.

The chain employs TRBV7-3 and TRBJ2-6; D gene ambiguous. This CDR3 spans 15 amino acids. Germline assignment: CDR1 SGHTA and CDR2 FQGTGA. Trimming removed 5 bases at V and 0 bases at J, with 8 bases between. CDR3 bases: TGTGCCAGCAGCAAAGGGATCTCTGGGGCCAACGTCCTGACTTTC. Its protein is CASSKGISGANVLTF.

This clone was seen a single time. CDR3 loop: CASSLHSGSSYNEQFF. CDR3 DNA: TGCGCCAGCAGCTTACATAGCGGGAGCTCCTACAATGAGCAGTTCTTC. The chain uses TRBV4-1 and TRBJ2-1; 9 bases fit TRBD2. This CDR3 region has 16 residues. V lost 5 bases to trimming and J lost 0 bases; unmatched junction nucleotides: 5. Per germline, CDR1 MGHRA and CDR2 YSYEKL.

The chain joins TRBV5-1 to TRBJ2-7; 7 nucleotides agree with TRBD1. V was pared by 0 bases and J by 5 bases, with 5 bases of the junction left unmatched. CDR3 length: 14 residues. The V gene's germline CDR1 is SGHRS and CDR2 YFSETQ. The CDR3 DNA sequence: TGCGCCAGCAGCTTGGAGGGGGCGTACGACGAGCAGTACTTC. This sequence encodes CASSLEGAYDEQYF.

This clone was seen a few times. The chain has TRBV2 and TRBJ2-1; D is unclear. The CDR3 spans 12 residues. V shed 6 bases and J shed 9 bases, with 12 bases lying between them. Germline CDR1 and CDR2: SNHLY and FYNNEI. For the CDR3, the DNA is TGTGCCAGCAGCGCCGGCTCTTCTGAGCAGTTCTTC. Translating gives CASSAGSSEQFF.

The chain links TRBV6-1 to TRBJ1-1; D is uncertain. V was pared by 11 bases and J by 1 base, with 14 bases between. The CDR3 runs 13 residues. The germline gives CDR1 MNHNS, CDR2 SASEGT. The CDR3, as DNA: TGTGCCGCGGGCGTGGTGGAGAACACTGAAGCTTTCTTT. Its protein is CAAGVVENTEAFF.

Remarks on this clone: Being one base from a much bigger clone, this may be a read error. Other DNA sequences from this sample encode an identical CDR3 as well. The chain combines TRBV6-5 with TRBJ2-7, with D uncertain. CDR3 length: 11 residues. V lost 4 bases to trimming and J lost 2 bases, with 3 bases between them. CDR1 and CDR2 (germline): MNHEY, SVGAGI. This chain's CDR3 is CASSSTYEQYF. The DNA of the CDR3 is TGTGCCAGCAGTTCAACCTACGAGCAGTACTTC.

This chain joins TRBV28 and TRBJ2-5; D not certain. The CDR3 runs 15 residues. Germline CDR1 and CDR2: MDHEN and SYDVKM. Trimming shortened V by 2 bases and J by 3 bases, and 13 bases separated the two germline ends. CDR3 in DNA: TGTGCCAGCAGTTTAAGTATTCGACAAGAAGAGACCCAGTACTTC. Its protein product is CASSLSIRQEETQYF.

The rearrangement uses TRBV7-9 and TRBJ2-3; D remains unclear. This CDR3 comprises 17 residues. The germline CDR1 and CDR2 sequences are SEHNR and FQNEAQ (reference sequence). V lost 6 bases and J 4 bases, leaving 23 bases between the germline ends. Here the CDR3 DNA reads TGTGCCAGCAGTAATAGGACGGGCCTAATGGCGGCAGATACGCAGTATTTT. It encodes CASSNRTGLMAADTQYF.

CDR3 sequence: CATSIDRGPTYEQYF. The CDR3 nucleotides read TGTGCCACCAGCATTGATAGGGGGCCAACATACGAGCAGTACTTC. The chain combines TRBV15 with TRBJ2-7, with TRBD1 matching over 7 bases. CDR3 length equals 15 residues. J lost 4 bases, V lost 4 bases, and 10 bases had no gene match. The germline V gene encodes CDR1 LNHNV and CDR2 YYDKDF (reference sequence).

This clone appeared once. This sequence joins TRBV28 and TRBJ1-3; D ambiguous. Germline V gene sequence: CDR1 MDHEN, CDR2 SYDVKM. The CDR3 extends over 11 amino acids. The CDR3 DNA follows: TGTGCGACGGGGACTGGAAACACCATATATTTT. It encodes CATGTGNTIYF.

The chain uses TRBV7-9 and TRBJ2-5, with TRBD2 identical over 12 bases. V lost 9 bases, J lost 3 bases, and 2 bases stayed unmatched. This CDR3 spans 13 amino acids. Looked up from germline, CDR1 is SEHNR and CDR2 is FQNEAQ (reference sequence). The CDR3 bases are TGTGCCAGTAGACTAGCGGGAGAAGAGACCCAGTACTTC. Protein sequence: CASRLAGEETQYF.

V usage is TRBV4-3 and J usage is TRBJ2-7; D is tentatively TRBD1 or TRBD2 (5 bases each). Germline CDR1 LGHNA, CDR2 YSLEER. The CDR3 sequence is 15 residues long. Trimming pared 0 bases from V and 0 bases from J, leaving 9 bases between. The CDR3 sequence: CASSQEGTASYEQYF. The CDR3 coding sequence is TGCGCCAGCAGCCAAGAGGGGACGGCCTCCTACGAGCAGTACTTC.

This chain links TRBV19 with TRBJ2-4; no definite D call. Germline values: CDR1 LNHDA, CDR2 SQIVND (reference sequence). The CDR3 covers 11 residues. V lost 3 bases, J lost 3 bases, and 0 bases lay in between. The CDR3 DNA follows: TGTGCCAGTAGTATCAAAAACATTCAGTACTTC. Encoded protein: CASSIKNIQYF.

As concerns this clone: The sample has other DNA sequences that encode this CDR3 too. This chain joins TRBV7-9 and TRBJ2-7; no definite D call. Trimming stripped 5 bases from V and 4 bases from J, with 9 bases between. Per germline, CDR1 SEHNR and CDR2 FQNEAQ (reference sequence). This CDR3 has 12 amino acids. DNA for the CDR3: TGTGCCAGCAGCCCGAGAGTGTACGAGCAGTACTTC. Protein: CASSPRVYEQYF.

This clone was seen a single time. The chain links TRBV10-1 to TRBJ2-1; D remains unclear. The V gene lost 2 bases and the J gene lost 8 bases, with 7 bases spanning the gap. The CDR3 has 12 amino acids. The germline V gene has CDR1 WNHNN and CDR2 SYGVQD (reference sequence). CDR3 DNA: TGCGCCAGCAGTGAGGACAAAGATGAGCAGTTCTTC. It is translated as CASSEDKDEQFF.

V usage is TRBV5-4 and J usage is TRBJ2-1, with D perhaps given as TRBD1 or TRBD2 (6 bases each). V lost 4 bases and J 1 base, leaving 15 bases between the germline ends. The germline gives CDR1 SGHNT, CDR2 YYREEE (reference sequence). This CDR3 spans 16 amino acids. Here the CDR3 DNA reads TGTGCCAGCAGCCCTACCCGGGGGCGGTCCTACAATGAGCAGTTCTTC. Its translation: CASSPTRGRSYNEQFF.

The chain links TRBV9 to TRBJ2-2; TRBD1 matches 7 bases. The CDR3 loop spans 15 amino acids. With 3 bases clipped from V and 2 bases from J, the junction kept 4 bases outside the gene matches. Germline lookup yields CDR1 SGDLS and CDR2 YYNGEE. The CDR3 spells CASSDDRENTGELFF. In nucleotides, the CDR3 is TGTGCCAGCAGCGATGACAGGGAAAACACCGGGGAGCTGTTTTTT.

This chain connects TRBV27 to TRBJ2-5; 7 positions match TRBD2. In germline, CDR1 is MNHEY, CDR2 SMNVEV (reference sequence). V was clipped by 3 bases and J by 2 bases; unmatched bases: 9. CDR3 length: 16 residues. CDR3 DNA sequence: TGTGCCAGCAGTTTTAATCGGCCTAGCGGACAAGAGACCCAGTACTTC. Protein sequence: CASSFNRPSGQETQYF.